This is a list of T cell receptor beta chains from one sample in a study of OX40 agonist ivuxolimab in advanced cancers. Repertoires were generated with immunoSEQ multiplex PCR, while TCRdb's copy carries only in-frame clones and drops some. The sample shows tens of thousands of clones, over 80% of them seen only once. The sequenced sample was CD4+ or CD8+ T cells sorted from blood, obtained in a trial of the OX40 agonist ivuxolimab. The receptors were sampled from an adult with an advanced solid tumor such as melanoma, head and neck, liver or kidney cancer. Both conserved end residues are part of each CDR3. The D gene is left open where the match is weak. Part of the rows lack a size; the others show once, few, many or a class for expanded clones.

>TRBJ1-6|19|-|TRBV28|-
TGTGCCAGCAGCGCTAGGGCCGCACAGGGCGGACCCTATAATTCACCCCTCCACTTT
CASSARAAQGGPYNSPLHF
>TRBJ2-3|13|once|TRBV7-9|-
TGTGCCAGCAGCCCCTTTTCTTCAGATACGCAGTATTTT
CASSPFSSDTQYF
>TRBJ1-2|13|few|TRBV11-2|-
TGTGCCAGCAGCTTAGGACACCTCTATGGCTACACCTTC
CASSLGHLYGYTF
>TRBJ2-7|15|-|TRBV6-5|-
TGTGCCAGCAGCCCCAGTACCCACCTGGGGTACGAGCAGTACTTC
CASSPSTHLGYEQYF
>TRBJ2-3|13|once|TRBV9|-
TGTGCCAGCAGCGCTGAAAACACAGATACGCAGTATTTT
CASSAENTDTQYF
>TRBJ2-3|16|few|TRBV10-3|TRBD1
TGTGCCATCAGTGTGGACAGGGGGGGGACCACAGATACGCAGTATTTT
CAISVDRGGTTDTQYF
>TRBJ2-7|16|-|TRBV19|TRBD1
TGTGCCAGTAGTATAGGAACAGGGGGCGATCGCTACGAGCAGTACTTC
CASSIGTGGDRYEQYF
>TRBJ2-3|15|-|TRBV10-2|TRBD2
TGCGCCAGCTCTCCCTGGGGGGGGGAGACAGATACGCAGTATTTT
CASSPWGGETDTQYF
>TRBJ2-5|15|-|TRBV28|-
TGTGCCAGCAGTATGGGCGCAGACTACCAAGAGACCCAGTACTTC
CASSMGADYQETQYF
>TRBJ2-5|15|-|TRBV13|-
TGTGCCAGCAGCTTAAGTGGGGGCCTCCAAGAGACCCAGTACTTC
CASSLSGGLQETQYF
>TRBJ2-7|15|-|TRBV4-1|-
TGCGCCAGCAGCCACGTACACGGTGCGGGCTACGAGCAGTACTTC
CASSHVHGAGYEQYF
>TRBJ2-3|14|-|TRBV27|-
TGTGCCAGCAGTTTAATGGGTGGGGGGAGGACGCAGTATTTT
CASSLMGGGRTQYF
>TRBJ2-2|18|-|TRBV4-1|TRBD1
TGCGCCAGCAGCCAAGATTCGGCGGACAGGGGAACTTCCGGGGAGCTGTTTTTT
CASSQDSADRGTSGELFF
>TRBJ1-5|15|-|TRBV4-1|-
TGCGCCAGCAGCCAAGAATGGGGCCCGGCGCAGCCCCAGCATTTT
CASSQEWGPAQPQHF
>TRBJ1-6|16|-|TRBV28|TRBD1
TGTGCCAGCAGTTTTCCCCCGGACAGGCCAAATTCACCCCTCCACTTT
CASSFPPDRPNSPLHF
>TRBJ2-1|16|-|TRBV9|-
TGTGCCAGCAGCGTAGGTGGGGGAGTCCCCTACAATGAGCAGTTCTTC
CASSVGGGVPYNEQFF
>TRBJ1-2|14|-|TRBV28|TRBD1
TGTGCCAGCAGTTTAGCGGGACAGGCCTATGGCTACACCTTC
CASSLAGQAYGYTF